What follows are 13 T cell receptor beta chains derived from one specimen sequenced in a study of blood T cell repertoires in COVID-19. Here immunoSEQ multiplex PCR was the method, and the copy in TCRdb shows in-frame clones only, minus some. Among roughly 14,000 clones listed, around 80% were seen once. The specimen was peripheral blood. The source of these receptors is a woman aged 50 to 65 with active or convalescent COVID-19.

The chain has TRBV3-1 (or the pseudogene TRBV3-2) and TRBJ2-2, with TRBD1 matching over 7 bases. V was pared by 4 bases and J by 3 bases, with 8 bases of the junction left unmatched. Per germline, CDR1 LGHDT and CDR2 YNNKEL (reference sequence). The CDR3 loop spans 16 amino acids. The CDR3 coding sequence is TGTGCCAGCAGCCGAACAGGGGCCTTCTACACCGGGGAGCTGTTTTTT. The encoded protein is CASSRTGAFYTGELFF.

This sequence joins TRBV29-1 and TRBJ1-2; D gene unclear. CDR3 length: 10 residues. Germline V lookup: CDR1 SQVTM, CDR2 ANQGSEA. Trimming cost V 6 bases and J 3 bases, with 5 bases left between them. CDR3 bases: TGCAGCGTGGCGGACTATGGCTACACCTTC. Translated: CSVADYGYTF.

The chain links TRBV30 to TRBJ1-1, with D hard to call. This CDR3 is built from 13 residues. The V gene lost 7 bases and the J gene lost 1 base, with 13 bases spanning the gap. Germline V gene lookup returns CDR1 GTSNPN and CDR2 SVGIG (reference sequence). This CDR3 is CALAPQANTEAFF. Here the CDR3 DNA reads TGTGCCTTGGCTCCGCAGGCGAACACTGAAGCTTTCTTT.

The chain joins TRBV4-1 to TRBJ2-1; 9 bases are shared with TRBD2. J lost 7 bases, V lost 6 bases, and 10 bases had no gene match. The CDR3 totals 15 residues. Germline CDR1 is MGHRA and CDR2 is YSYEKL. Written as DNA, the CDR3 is TGCGCCAGCAGGTCGGGACTAGCCAATCTAAATGAGCAGTTCTTC. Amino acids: CASRSGLANLNEQFF.

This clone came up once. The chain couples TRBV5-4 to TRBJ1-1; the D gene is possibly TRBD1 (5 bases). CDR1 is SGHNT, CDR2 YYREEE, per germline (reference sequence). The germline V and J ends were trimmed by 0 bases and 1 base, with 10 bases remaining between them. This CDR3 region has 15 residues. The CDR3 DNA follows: TGTGCCAGCAGCTTGGAGGGACTGGGGAACACTGAAGCTTTCTTT. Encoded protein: CASSLEGLGNTEAFF.

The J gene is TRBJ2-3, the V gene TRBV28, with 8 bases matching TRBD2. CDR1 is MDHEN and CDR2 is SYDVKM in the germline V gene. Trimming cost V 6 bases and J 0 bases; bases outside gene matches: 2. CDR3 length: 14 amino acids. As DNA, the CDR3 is TGTGCCAGCAGCCCTAGCGGGAGCACAGATACGCAGTATTTT. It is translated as CASSPSGSTDTQYF.

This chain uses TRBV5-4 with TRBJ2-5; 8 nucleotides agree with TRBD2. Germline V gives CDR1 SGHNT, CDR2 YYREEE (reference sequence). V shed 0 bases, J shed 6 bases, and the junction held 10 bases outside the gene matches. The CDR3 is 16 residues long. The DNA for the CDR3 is TGTGCCAGCAGCTTGGAGGGCGGCGGGGGGCCTAAGACCCAGTACTTC. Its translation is CASSLEGGGGPKTQYF.

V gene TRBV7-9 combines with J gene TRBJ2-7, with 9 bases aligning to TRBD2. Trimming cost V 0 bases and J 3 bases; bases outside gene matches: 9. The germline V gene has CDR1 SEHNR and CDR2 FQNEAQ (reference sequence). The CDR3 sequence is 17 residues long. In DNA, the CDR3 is TGTGCCAGCAGCTTAGCGGACCTAGCGGGGTATGACTACGAGCAGTACTTC. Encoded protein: CASSLADLAGYDYEQYF. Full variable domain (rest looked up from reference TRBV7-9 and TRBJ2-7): DTGVSQNPRHKITKRGQNVTFRCDPISEHNRLYWYRQTLGQGPEFLTYFQNEAQLEKSRLLSDRFSAERPKGSFSTLEIQRTEQGDSAMYLCASSLADLAGYDYEQYFGPGTRLTVT.

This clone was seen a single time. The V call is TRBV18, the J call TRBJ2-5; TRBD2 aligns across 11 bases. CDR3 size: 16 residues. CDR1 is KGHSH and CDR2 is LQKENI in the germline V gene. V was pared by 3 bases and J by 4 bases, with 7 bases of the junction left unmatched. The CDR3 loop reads CASSPLSGRVGETQYF. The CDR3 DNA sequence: TGTGCCAGCTCACCTCTTAGCGGGAGGGTGGGAGAGACCCAGTACTTC.

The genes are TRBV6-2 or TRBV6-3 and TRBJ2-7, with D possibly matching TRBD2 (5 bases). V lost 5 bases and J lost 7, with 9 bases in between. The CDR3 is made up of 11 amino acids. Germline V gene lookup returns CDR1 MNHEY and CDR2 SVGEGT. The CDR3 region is CASSPGWEQYF. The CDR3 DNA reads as TGTGCCAGCAGTCCGGGGTGGGAGCAGTACTTC.

The CDR3, as DNA: TGTGCCAGCAGCCAAGAAGGAGGGGCTGGAAACACCATATATTTT. This codes for CASSQEGGAGNTIYF. The chain links TRBV3-1 (or the pseudogene TRBV3-2) to TRBJ1-3; perhaps TRBD1 as D (5 bases). This CDR3 has 15 amino acids. Germline V gene data show CDR1 as LGHDT and CDR2 as YNNKEL (reference sequence). Trimming cost V 0 bases and J 2 bases, with 8 bases left between them.

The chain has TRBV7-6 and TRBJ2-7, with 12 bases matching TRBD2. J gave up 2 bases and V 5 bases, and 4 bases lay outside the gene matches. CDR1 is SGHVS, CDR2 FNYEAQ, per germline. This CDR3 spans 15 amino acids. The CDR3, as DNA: TGTGCCAGCAGCCCGGGACTAGCGGGTCCCTACGAGCAGTACTTC. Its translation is CASSPGLAGPYEQYF. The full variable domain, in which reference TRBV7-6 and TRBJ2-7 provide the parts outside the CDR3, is GAGVSQSPRYKVTKRGQDVALRCDPISGHVSLYWYRQALGQGPEFLTYFNYEAQQDKSGLPNDRFSAERPEGSISTLTIQRTEQRDSAMYRCASSPGLAGPYEQYFGPGTRLTVT.

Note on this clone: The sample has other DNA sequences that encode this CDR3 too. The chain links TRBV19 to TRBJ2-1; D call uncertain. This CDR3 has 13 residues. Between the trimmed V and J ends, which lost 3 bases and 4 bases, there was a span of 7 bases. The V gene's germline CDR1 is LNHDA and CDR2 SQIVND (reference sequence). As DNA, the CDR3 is TGTGCCAGTAGTATTGGGCTTTACAATGAGCAGTTCTTC. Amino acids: CASSIGLYNEQFF.